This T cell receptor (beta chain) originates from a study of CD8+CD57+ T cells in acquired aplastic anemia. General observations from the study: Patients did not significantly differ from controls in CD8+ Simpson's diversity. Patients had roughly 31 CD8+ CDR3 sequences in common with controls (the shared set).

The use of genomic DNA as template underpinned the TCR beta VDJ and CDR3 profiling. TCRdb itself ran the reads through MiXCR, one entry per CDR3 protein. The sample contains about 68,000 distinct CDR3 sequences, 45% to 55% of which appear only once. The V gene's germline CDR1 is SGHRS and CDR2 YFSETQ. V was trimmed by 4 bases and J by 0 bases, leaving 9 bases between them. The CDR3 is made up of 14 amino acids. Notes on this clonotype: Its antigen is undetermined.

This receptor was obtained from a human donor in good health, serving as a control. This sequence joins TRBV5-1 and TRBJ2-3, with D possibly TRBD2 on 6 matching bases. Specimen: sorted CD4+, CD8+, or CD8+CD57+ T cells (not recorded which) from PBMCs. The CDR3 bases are TGCGCCAGCAGCAGGGGACTCAGCACAGATACGCAGTATTTT. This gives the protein CASSRGLSTDTQYF. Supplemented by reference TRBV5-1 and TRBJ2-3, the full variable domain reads KAGVTQTPRYLIKTRGQQVTLSCSPISGHRSVSWYQQTPGQGLQFLFEYFSETQRNKGNFPGRFSGRQFSNSRSEMNVSTLELGDSALYLCASSRGLSTDTQYFGPGTRLTVL.